Below, one T cell receptor (beta chain) is given with its context. The sample is drawn from a study of blood T cell repertoires in COVID-19. Background on the study: Researchers got acute and convalescent COVID-19 samples from the United States, Italy and Spain. Nucleic acid was either cDNA or gDNA, and it came from T cells, B-cell-depleted T cells, or PBMCs.

The authors' processing: Quantification of nucleated cells was approximated via reference gene primer amplification. Sequencing used immunoSEQ multiplex PCR; TCRdb keeps in-frame clones, though not all of them. V and J calls and clone size are as listed in that table; D and trimming were resolved from the DNA. The sample carries roughly 140,000 clones, around 80% recorded once. The receptor was derived from a woman in her forties or fifties with acute or convalescent COVID-19. The sequenced sample consisted of peripheral blood.

CDR3 sequence (DNA): TGTGCCAGCAGCTTAAAGGCGCGCGGGGGGGCGTACAATGAGCAGTTCTTC. Encoded protein: CASSLKARGGAYNEQFF. This chain uses TRBV7-2 with TRBJ2-1; 9 bases map to TRBD2. CDR3 size: 17 residues. Germline V gives CDR1 SGHTA, CDR2 FQGNSA. V shed 2 bases, J shed 4 bases, and the junction held 9 bases outside the gene matches.